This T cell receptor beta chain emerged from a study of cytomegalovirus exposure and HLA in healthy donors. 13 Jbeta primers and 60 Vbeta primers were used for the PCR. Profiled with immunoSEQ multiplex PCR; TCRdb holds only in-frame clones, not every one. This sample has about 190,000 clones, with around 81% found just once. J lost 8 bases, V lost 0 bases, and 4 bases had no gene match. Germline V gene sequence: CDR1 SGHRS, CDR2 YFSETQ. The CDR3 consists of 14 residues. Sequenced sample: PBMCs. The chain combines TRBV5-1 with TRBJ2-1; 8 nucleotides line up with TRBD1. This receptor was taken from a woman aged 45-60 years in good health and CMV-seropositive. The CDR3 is CASSLVTGDDEQFF. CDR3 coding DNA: TGCGCCAGCAGCTTGGTGACAGGGGATGATGAGCAGTTCTTC.